Listed below are T cell receptor beta chains from one sample, sequenced in a study of blood T cell repertoires in COVID-19. Sequencing used immunoSEQ multiplex PCR; TCRdb keeps in-frame clones, though not all of them. This sample has almost 400,000 clones, with 85% to 90% found just once. Sequencing was done on a sample of PBMCs or T cells enriched from blood (not recorded which). Receptors were obtained from a woman younger than 45 with acute COVID-19. CDR3s include the opening cysteine and the closing phenylalanine or tryptophan.

CDR3: CASSQDPWGTSGGSSYNEQFF
J: TRBJ2-1
V: TRBV4-3

CDR3: CASSEYSGMGGYNSPLHF
J: TRBJ1-6
V: TRBV6-1

CDR3: CASSVGGGRTEAFF
J: TRBJ1-1
V: TRBV6-4

CDR3: CASSLGGARGQPQHF
J: TRBJ1-5
V: TRBV19

CDR3: CASSFTGDRGRGYTF
J: TRBJ1-2
V: TRBV27

CDR3: CASSPPSRLGGDYGYTF
J: TRBJ1-2
V: TRBV18

CDR3: CASSLGRSGNQPQHF
J: TRBJ1-5
V: TRBV13

CDR3: CASSLGTGDEQYF
J: TRBJ2-7
V: TRBV5-6

CDR3: CASSSPPGKNSPLHF
J: TRBJ1-6
V: TRBV11-2

CDR3: CATSRDIRDSDEAFF
J: TRBJ1-1
V: TRBV15

CDR3: CASSPREGAYGYTF
J: TRBJ1-2
V: TRBV27

CDR3: CASSQAGGKDGELFF
J: TRBJ2-2
V: TRBV4-1

CDR3: CASSLESGTGGSFGNTIYF
J: TRBJ1-3
V: TRBV5-1

CDR3: CATRGPSGNTIYF
J: TRBJ1-3
V: TRBV10-3

CDR3: CAGHSGGAPDTQYF
J: TRBJ2-3
V: TRBV2

CDR3: CASSPAIGGNEQFF
J: TRBJ2-1
V: TRBV18

CDR3: CASSRSRGSSYNEQFF
J: TRBJ2-1
V: TRBV7-8

CDR3: CASSLFQSGGVHEQYF
J: TRBJ2-7
V: TRBV7-2

CDR3: CVSSVDSPGRELSPLHF
J: TRBJ1-6
V: TRBV9

CDR3: CASSLSPSAGETQYF
J: TRBJ2-5
V: TRBV7-6

CDR3: CASSSLYEQYF
J: TRBJ2-7
V: TRBV12-3/TRBV12-4

CDR3: CATSDRGQAYEQYF
J: TRBJ2-7
V: TRBV24-1

CDR3: CASSQRDRVHEQYF
J: TRBJ2-7
V: TRBV3-1/TRBV3-2

CDR3: CASRAGQANTEAFF
J: TRBJ1-1
V: TRBV27

CDR3: CATSQRGNTEAFF
J: TRBJ1-1
V: TRBV24-1

CDR3: CASSLAQGAFNYGYTF
J: TRBJ1-2
V: TRBV5-4

CDR3: CASSFTGSSYNSPLHF
J: TRBJ1-6
V: TRBV6-5

CDR3: CSVEVSGRIEQYF
J: TRBJ2-7
V: TRBV29-1

CDR3: CSVRDSRNSPLHF
J: TRBJ1-6
V: TRBV29-1